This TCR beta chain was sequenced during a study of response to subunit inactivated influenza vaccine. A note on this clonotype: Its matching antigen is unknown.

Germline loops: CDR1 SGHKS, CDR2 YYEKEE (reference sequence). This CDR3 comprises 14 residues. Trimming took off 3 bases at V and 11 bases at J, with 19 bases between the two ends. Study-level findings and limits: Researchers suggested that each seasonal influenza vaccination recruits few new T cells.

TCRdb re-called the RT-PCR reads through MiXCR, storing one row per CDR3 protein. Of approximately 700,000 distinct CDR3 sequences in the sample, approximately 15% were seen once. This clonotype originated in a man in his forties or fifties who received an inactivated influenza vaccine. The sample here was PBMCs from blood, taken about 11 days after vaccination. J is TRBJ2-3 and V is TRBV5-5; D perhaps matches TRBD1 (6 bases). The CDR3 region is CASSSIGQPRGQYF. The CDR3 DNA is TGTGCCAGCAGCTCCATTGGACAGCCCCGCGGGCAGTATTTT.